A selection of T cell receptor beta chains follows, all from one sample in a study of beta chain features in type 1 diabetes. Repertoires were generated with immunoSEQ multiplex PCR, while TCRdb's copy carries only in-frame clones and drops some. The repertoire consists of roughly 310,000 clones, with around 10% occurring once and the leading ten covering 0.015%. The sequencing input was naive CD4+ T cells from blood. These receptors all come from a woman between 25 and 40 years old in good health. CDR3s include the opening cysteine and the closing phenylalanine or tryptophan. The order of the fields is J gene, D gene, V gene, CDR3 protein. The D gene is left open where the match is weak.

>TRBJ1-1|NA|TRBV19
CASSIVEDTEAFF
>TRBJ2-7|NA|TRBV19
CASSIGDSYYEQYF
>TRBJ2-3|NA|TRBV4-3
CASRGGARTDTQYF
>TRBJ2-7|TRBD1|TRBV9
CASSPRQGSFEQYF
>TRBJ2-7|TRBD1|TRBV2
CASQDRASYEQYF
>TRBJ2-1|TRBD1|TRBV9
CASSPRDRGNEQFF
>TRBJ1-4|NA|TRBV5-6
CASSRRGATNEKLFF
>TRBJ1-2|NA|TRBV4-3
CASSQDRAGVNGYTF
>TRBJ2-7|TRBD1|TRBV6-6
CASHPGQGIPSHEQYF
>TRBJ1-5|NA|TRBV4-2
CASSGGNREVSSNQPQHF
>TRBJ2-3|TRBD2|TRBV23-1
CASSQLTPGTSGSTDTQYF
>TRBJ2-3|NA|TRBV4-3
CASSQDTNTDTQYF
>TRBJ1-5|NA|TRBV30
CAWTGDSNQPQHF